A selection of T cell receptor beta chains follows, all from one sample in a study of regulatory T cells in long-lasting Graves disease. TCRdb itself ran the multiplex PCR reads through MiXCR, one entry per CDR3 protein. Of approximately 540,000 distinct CDR3 sequences detected, about 12% appear once; the ten largest clones hold almost 9%. This sample was shared with a second study, whose subject was T cells in Graves' hyperthyroidism and ophthalmopathy.

The input for sequencing was peripheral blood mononuclear cells (PBMCs), taken at new diagnosis, from a patient treated with antithyroid drugs. The receptors were gathered from a woman aged 25 to 45 with Graves disease. Each CDR3 is given without its conserved first and last residue.

len: 13; v_gene: TRBV20-1; CDR3aa: SARSSGDRGNIQY
len: 12; v_gene: TRBV12-3/TRBV12-4; CDR3aa: ASRGGTEESPLH
len: 13; v_gene: TRBV6-2/TRBV6-3; CDR3aa: ASLLGGSGNYGYT
len: 15; v_gene: TRBV19; CDR3aa: ASSPTHSLQGNYGYT
len: 13; v_gene: TRBV7-2; CDR3aa: ASSSDRRRYNEQF
len: 14; v_gene: TRBV12-3/TRBV12-4; CDR3aa: ASSLVRPAVESPLH
len: 16; v_gene: TRBV6-1; CDR3aa: ASSPPPRREEYNSPLH
len: 14; v_gene: TRBV2; CDR3aa: ASSERLAGDGGELF
len: 15; v_gene: TRBV19; CDR3aa: ASSIWDGADSNTEAF
len: 11; v_gene: TRBV6-1; CDR3aa: AATLRDGETQY
len: 15; v_gene: TRBV30; CDR3aa: AWIFRDRGSSGETQY
len: 10; v_gene: TRBV20-1; CDR3aa: SAGYGTSWQF